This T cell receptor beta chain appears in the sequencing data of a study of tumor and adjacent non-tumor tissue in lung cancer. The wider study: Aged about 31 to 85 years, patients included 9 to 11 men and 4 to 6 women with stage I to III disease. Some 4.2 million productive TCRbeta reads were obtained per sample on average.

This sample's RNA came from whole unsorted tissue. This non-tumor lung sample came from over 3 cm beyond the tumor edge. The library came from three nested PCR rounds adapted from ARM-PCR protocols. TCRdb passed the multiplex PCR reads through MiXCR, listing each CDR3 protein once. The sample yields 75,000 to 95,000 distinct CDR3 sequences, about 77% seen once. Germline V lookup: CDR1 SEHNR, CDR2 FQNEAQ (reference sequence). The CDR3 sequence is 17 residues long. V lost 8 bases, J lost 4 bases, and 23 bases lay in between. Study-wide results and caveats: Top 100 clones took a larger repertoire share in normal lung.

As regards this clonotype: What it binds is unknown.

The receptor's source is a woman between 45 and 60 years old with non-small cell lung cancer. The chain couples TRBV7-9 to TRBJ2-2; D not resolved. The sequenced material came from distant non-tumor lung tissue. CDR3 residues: CASRDLNSAPATGELFF. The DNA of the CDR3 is TGTGCCAGCCGTGATCTAAACAGTGCGCCTGCCACCGGGGAGCTGTTTTTT.